The T cell receptor beta chain under discussion was sequenced for a study of T cells in localized non-small cell lung cancer. Germline loops: CDR1 SGHVS, CDR2 FNYEAQ. The CDR3 is 13 amino acids. After removal of 6 bases from V and 4 bases from J, the junction contained 4 bases not matched to a gene. Study-level points and caveats: Paired adjacent lung recovered a median roughly 50 of the top 100 tumor clones. Increased T cell density in blood showed an association with longer overall survival. Uninvolved adjacent lung, not tumor, had the highest T cell clonality. The tumor had only one region sequenced, so heterogeneity remains possible.

The protocol was immunoSEQ multiplex PCR, while the TCRdb copy is restricted to in-frame clones and leaves out a portion. The repertoire consists of tens of thousands of clones, with approximately 88% occurring once and the leading ten covering approximately 6.1%. In this sample, this clone turned up a few times. The antigen is unknown. This chain joins TRBV7-6 and TRBJ1-2; 8 bases agree with TRBD1. The sample was PBMCs, taken before any cancer treatment. The sequence came from a man aged 35 to 69 with stage II lung adenocarcinoma. As DNA, the CDR3 is TGTGCCAGCAGACTCAGGGGGCCCTATGGCTACACCTTC. Translating it yields CASRLRGPYGYTF.